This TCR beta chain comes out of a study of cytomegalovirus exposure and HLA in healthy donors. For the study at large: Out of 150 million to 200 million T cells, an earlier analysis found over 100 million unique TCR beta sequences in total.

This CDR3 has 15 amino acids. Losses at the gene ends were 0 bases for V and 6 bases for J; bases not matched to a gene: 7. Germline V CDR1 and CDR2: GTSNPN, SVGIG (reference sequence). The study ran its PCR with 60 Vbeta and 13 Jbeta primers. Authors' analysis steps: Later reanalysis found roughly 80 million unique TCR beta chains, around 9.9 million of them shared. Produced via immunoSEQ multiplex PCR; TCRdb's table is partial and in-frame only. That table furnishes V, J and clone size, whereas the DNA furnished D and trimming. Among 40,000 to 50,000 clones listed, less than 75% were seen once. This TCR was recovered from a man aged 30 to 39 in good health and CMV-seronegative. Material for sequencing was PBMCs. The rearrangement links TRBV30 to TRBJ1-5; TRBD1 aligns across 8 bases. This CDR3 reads CAWSVGQGAVQPQHF. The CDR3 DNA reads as TGTGCCTGGAGTGTAGGGCAGGGGGCAGTTCAGCCCCAGCATTTT.